This TCR beta chain was identified in a study of cytomegalovirus exposure and HLA in healthy donors. General study points: Near-uniform donor sequencing depth was presumed by presence/absence analyses.

Germline CDR1 and CDR2: SGHTA and FQGNSA. V was trimmed by 1 base and J by 5 bases, leaving 5 bases between them. This CDR3 has 12 residues. A remark on this clone: No antigen is known for it.

Primers included in the PCR were 60 Vbeta and 13 Jbeta primers. Data came from immunoSEQ multiplex PCR; TCRdb stores just in-frame clones and leaves some out. The table includes about 200,000 clones, more than 75% detected once. This sequence was found in a woman aged 25 to 45 in good health and CMV-seropositive. The V call is TRBV7-2, the J call TRBJ1-2, with D unclear. The sample consisted of PBMCs. The CDR3 bases are TGTGCCAGCAGCTTAGGTAGATATGGCTACACCTTC. As protein: CASSLGRYGYTF.